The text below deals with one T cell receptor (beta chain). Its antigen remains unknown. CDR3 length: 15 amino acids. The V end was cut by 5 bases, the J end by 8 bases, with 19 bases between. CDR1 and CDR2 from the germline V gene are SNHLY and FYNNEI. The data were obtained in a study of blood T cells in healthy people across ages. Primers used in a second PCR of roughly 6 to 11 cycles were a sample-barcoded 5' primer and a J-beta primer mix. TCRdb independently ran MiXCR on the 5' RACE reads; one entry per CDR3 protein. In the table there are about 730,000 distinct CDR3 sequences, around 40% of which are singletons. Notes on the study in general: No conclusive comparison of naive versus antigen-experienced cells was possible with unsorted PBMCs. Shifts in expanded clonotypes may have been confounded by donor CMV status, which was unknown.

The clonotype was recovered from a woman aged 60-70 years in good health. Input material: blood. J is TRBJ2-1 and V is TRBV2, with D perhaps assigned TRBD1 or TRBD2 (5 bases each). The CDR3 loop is CASSPAGTPSDEQFF. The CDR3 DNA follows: TGTGCCAGCAGTCCCGCCGGGACCCCCTCGGATGAGCAGTTCTTC. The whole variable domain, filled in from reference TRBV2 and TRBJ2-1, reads EPEVTQTPSHQVTQMGQEVILRCVPISNHLYFYWYRQILGQKVEFLVSFYNNEISEKSEIFDDQFSVERPDGSNFTLKIRSTKLEDSAMYFCASSPAGTPSDEQFFGPGTRLTVL.